Listed here are 9 T cell receptor beta chains from one sample, sequenced in a study of technical replicates of blood from a handful of donors. Produced via immunoSEQ multiplex PCR; TCRdb's table is partial and in-frame only. The sample records about 69,000 clones, about 87% being singletons. The specimen sequenced was PBMCs. Receptors were obtained from a human donor in good health. Some clones in this sample may be carry-over from other donors' samples.

J is TRBJ1-2 and V is TRBV6-1, with D unclear. The germline V gene has CDR1 MNHNS and CDR2 SASEGT. V was cut by 6 bases and J by 8 bases, with 19 bases left in between. This CDR3 is 14 amino acids long. The CDR3 coding sequence is TGTGCCAGCAGCGAAAGAGGACTGCCGGGGGGCTACACCTTC. Translating it yields CASSERGLPGGYTF.

This chain links TRBV4-3 with TRBJ2-1, with 10 bases matching TRBD2. J was trimmed by 2 bases and V by 1 base; bases with no gene match: 2. CDR3 length: 16 amino acids. CDR1 and CDR2 (germline): LGHNA, YSLEER. The CDR3 protein is CASSQVSGGAYNEQFF. CDR3 coding DNA: TGCGCCAGCAGCCAAGTAAGCGGGGGGGCCTACAATGAGCAGTTCTTC.

The chain couples TRBV10-3 to TRBJ1-5; 7 bases line up with TRBD1. Germline trimming cut 10 bases from V and 6 bases from J; bases unmatched to any gene: 12. This CDR3 is 14 amino acids long. Germline CDR1 ENHRY, CDR2 SYGVKD. The CDR3 sequence is CATTTGTEGQPQHF. CDR3 in DNA: TGTGCCACCACTACCGGGACAGAGGGTCAGCCCCAGCATTTT.

This chain links TRBV4-3 with TRBJ2-1; possible D gene TRBD2, 6 bases. Trimming removed 0 bases from V and 9 bases from J, with 15 bases in between. Germline V gene data show CDR1 as LGHNA and CDR2 as YSLEER. The CDR3 spans 15 residues. The CDR3 sequence: CASSQDPGRGGEQFF. The DNA for the CDR3 is TGCGCCAGCAGCCAAGACCCCGGGCGGGGCGGTGAGCAGTTCTTC.

The chain employs TRBV14 and TRBJ2-7; 8 nucleotides agree with TRBD2. The length of the CDR3 is 14 residues. V was clipped by 5 bases and J by 2 bases; unmatched bases: 5. Germline V gene sequence: CDR1 SGHDN, CDR2 FVKESK. The CDR3 region is CASSSMREAYEQYF. CDR3 sequence (DNA): TGTGCCAGCAGCTCCATGCGGGAGGCCTACGAGCAGTACTTC.

This clone came up once. The chain couples TRBV2 to TRBJ2-1; 10 positions agree with TRBD1. Trimming took 3 bases from V and 1 from J; bases not matched to a gene: 3. The CDR3 spans 16 residues. The V gene's germline CDR1 is SNHLY and CDR2 FYNNEI. The CDR3 bases are TGTGCCAGCAGTGAGGGACAGGGGAAATCCTACAATGAGCAGTTCTTC. Residues: CASSEGQGKSYNEQFF.

This chain connects TRBV6-1 to TRBJ1-6; 7 nucleotides line up with TRBD1. The CDR3 has 14 residues. Germline lookup yields CDR1 MNHNS and CDR2 SASEGT. J gave up 6 bases and V 7 bases, and 6 bases lay outside the gene matches. CDR3 sequence reads: CASKAGTVNSPLHF. In DNA, the CDR3 is TGTGCCAGCAAAGCCGGGACAGTTAATTCACCCCTCCACTTT.

J is TRBJ2-3 and V is TRBV18; no firm D call. Deletions cut 3 bases from V and 0 bases from J, with 7 bases between. This CDR3 region has 14 residues. Per germline, CDR1 KGHSH and CDR2 LQKENI. CDR3 loop: CASSPSGSTDTQYF. In DNA, the CDR3 is TGTGCCAGCTCACCCTCCGGTAGCACAGATACGCAGTATTTT.

This chain uses TRBV21-1 with TRBJ2-7; the D call in the table, TRBD1, was not verified against the DNA. TRBV21-1 is noted as a pseudogene. The CDR3 has 15 amino acids. CDR3 DNA: TGTTCCAGCAGCAGACAGGGGGCGACGGGGGAAAAGCAGTACTTC. Its translation is CSSSRQGATGEKQYF.